The clone carrying this T cell receptor (beta chain) turned up a few times. Only in-frame clones appear in the TCRdb table, and some are missing; sequencing was by immunoSEQ multiplex PCR. In the table there are 250,000 to 300,000 clones, roughly 89% of which are singletons. This entry comes from a study of blood T cell repertoires in COVID-19. Trimming cost V 0 bases and J 8 bases, with 17 bases left between them. The germline V gene has CDR1 WSHSY and CDR2 SAAADI. The CDR3 has 16 amino acids. Sequences were obtained from peripheral blood. The sequence was obtained from a woman between 25 and 40 years old with active or convalescent COVID-19. V usage is TRBV10-2 and J usage is TRBJ2-4; D possibly corresponds to TRBD2 (5 bases). The DNA for the CDR3 is TGCGCCAGCAGTGAGTCTGGGTTCGGAGGTATTGACATTCAGTACTTC. Translation: CASSESGFGGIDIQYF.